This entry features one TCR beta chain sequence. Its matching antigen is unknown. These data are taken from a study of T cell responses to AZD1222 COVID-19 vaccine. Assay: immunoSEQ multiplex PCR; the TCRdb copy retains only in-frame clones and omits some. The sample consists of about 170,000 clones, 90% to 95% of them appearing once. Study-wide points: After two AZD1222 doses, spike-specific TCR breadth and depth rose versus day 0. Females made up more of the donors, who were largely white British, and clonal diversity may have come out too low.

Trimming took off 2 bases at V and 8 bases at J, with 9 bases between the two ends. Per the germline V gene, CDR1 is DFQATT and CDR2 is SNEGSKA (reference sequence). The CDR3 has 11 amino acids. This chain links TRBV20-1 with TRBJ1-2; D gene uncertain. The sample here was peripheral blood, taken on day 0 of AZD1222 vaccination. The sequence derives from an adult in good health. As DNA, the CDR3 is TGCAGTGCTAGATGGCAGACGGGCTACACCTTC. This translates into CSARWQTGYTF.